This T cell receptor beta chain comes out of a study of T cell clonality in common variable immunodeficiency. Caucasian heritage predominated among both patients and controls. Germline lookup yields CDR1 LNHDA and CDR2 SQIVND (reference sequence). With 6 bases clipped from V and 7 bases from J, the junction kept 17 bases outside the gene matches. The CDR3 runs 16 residues. Equal genomic DNA amounts from CVID and control samples were sequenced. TCRdb keeps only in-frame clones here, not all; method: immunoSEQ multiplex PCR. The sample yields more than 30,000 clones, without any singletons. This clone was picked up a small number of times. Its specificity is not known. The CDR3 extends 3 residues past the end of the read, so its final part is completed from the germline J gene. Study conclusions and caveats: In common variable immunodeficiency, TCR beta chains reportedly carried fewer deletions and N-nucleotide insertions. Links between repertoire features and CVID complications were heterogeneity-limited.

The genes are TRBV19 and TRBJ1-1; 7 bases agree with TRBD1. The sample comprised peripheral blood mononuclear cells. The sequence was obtained from a human donor with common variable immunodeficiency. The part of the CDR3 DNA that was read is TGTGCCAGTAGGAGACAGGGCCCTCTGTTTGGGGGTGAA. This translates into CASRRQGPLFGGE. The entire CDR3 protein reads CASRRQGPLFGGEAFF.